Below are 8 T cell receptor beta chains sequenced from a single sample in a study of T-cell reconstitution after alpha-beta-depleted transplantation in children. Unique molecular identifiers tagged the TCRbeta library. TCRdb ran MiXCR on the PCR reads and lists one entry per CDR3 protein. The repertoire includes under 300,000 distinct CDR3 sequences, approximately 10% of them detected once, and around 22% sits in the top ten. The source material was peripheral blood, sampled 180 days after TCRalphabeta/CD19-depleted stem cell transplant. The receptors derive from a male patient between 2 and 15 years old who had a stem cell transplant for chronic granulomatous disease, so the T cells may come from the graft donor.

This clonotype occurred many times. The rearrangement joins TRBV7-2 to TRBJ1-1, with D possibly matching TRBD1 (6 bases). The germline V and J ends were trimmed by 5 bases and 1 base, with 11 bases remaining between them. Germline V lookup: CDR1 SGHTA, CDR2 FQGNSA. This CDR3 spans 14 amino acids. CDR3 coding DNA: TGTGCCAGCAGCCCCCAGACAGGGAACACTGAAGCTTTCTTT. This gives the protein CASSPQTGNTEAFF.

As regards this clonotype: This may be a read error, as it is one base from a much larger clone. V is TRBV24-1 and J is TRBJ2-3; possibly TRBD1 or TRBD2 for D (5 bases each). In germline, CDR1 is KGHDR, CDR2 SFDVKD. The CDR3 covers 17 residues. V was cut by 3 bases and J by 5 bases, with 20 bases left in between. CDR3 protein: CATSDTTGASLEDTQYF. In nucleotides, the CDR3 is TGTGCCACCAGTGATACAACCGGGGCTAGCTTAGAAGATACGCAGTATTTT.

This clonotype was seen at least ten times. The CDR3 loop is CASSLVGRTSVHNEQFF. The CDR3 bases are TGTGCCAGCAGCTTAGTAGGCAGGACTAGCGTGCACAATGAGCAGTTCTTC. The chain couples TRBV13 to TRBJ2-1; 9 bases line up with TRBD2. The CDR3 spans 17 residues. J gave up 5 bases and V 1 base, and 9 bases lay outside the gene matches. CDR1 is PRHDT, CDR2 FYEKMQ, per germline (reference sequence). The full variable domain, rest sourced from reference TRBV13 and TRBJ2-1, is AAGVIQSPRHLIKEKRETATLKCYPIPRHDTVYWYQQGPGQDPQFLISFYEKMQSDKGSIPDRFSAQQFSDYHSELNMSSLELGDSALYFCASSLVGRTSVHNEQFFGPGTRLTVL.

This clonotype was picked up many times. The J gene is TRBJ2-5, the V gene TRBV18, with TRBD1 matching over 7 bases. Germline V gene sequence: CDR1 KGHSH, CDR2 LQKENI. The CDR3 covers 14 residues. J lost 1 base, V lost 5 bases, and 4 bases had no gene match. This CDR3 reads CASSGRDSQETQYF. The CDR3 DNA is TGTGCCAGCTCAGGACGGGACAGCCAAGAGACCCAGTACTTC.

This clonotype appeared many times. The chain recombines TRBV7-9 with TRBJ2-1, with TRBD1 matching 12 bases. The V segment lost 5 bases and the J segment 10 bases; nucleotides outside the gene matches: 9. The germline gives CDR1 SEHNR, CDR2 FQNEAQ (reference sequence). This CDR3 region has 15 residues. CDR3 amino acids: CASSRDRGRGGEQFF. The CDR3 DNA reads TGTGCCAGCAGCCGGGACAGGGGGCGCGGAGGAGAGCAGTTCTTC. Full variable domain (outside the CDR3, taken from reference TRBV7-9 and TRBJ2-1): DTGVSQNPRHKITKRGQNVTFRCDPISEHNRLYWYRQTLGQGPEFLTYFQNEAQLEKSRLLSDRFSAERPKGSFSTLEIQRTEQGDSAMYLCASSRDRGRGGEQFFGPGTRLTVL.

Many counts were recorded for this clonotype. The chain links TRBV24-1 to TRBJ2-2, with TRBD1 matching 7 bases. V was clipped by 4 bases and J by 3 bases; unmatched bases: 7. The CDR3 consists of 16 residues. Germline CDR1 and CDR2: KGHDR and SFDVKD. CDR3 amino acids: CATSDQTGLYTGELFF. CDR3 sequence (DNA): TGTGCCACCAGTGACCAGACAGGGCTTTACACCGGGGAGCTGTTTTTT.

In its sample, this clonotype was seen many times. The gene calls are TRBV9 and TRBJ2-5; a weak D match, TRBD1 (6 bases). CDR3 length equals 18 residues. CDR1 and CDR2 from the germline V gene are SGDLS and YYNGEE. The V end was cut by 6 bases, the J end by 3 bases, with 27 bases between. CDR3 sequence: CASTPCGHTQGPKETQYF. In DNA, the CDR3 is TGTGCCAGCACTCCTTGTGGGCACACACAGGGTCCGAAAGAGACCCAGTACTTC.

This clonotype came up many times. V usage is TRBV7-2 and J usage is TRBJ2-1, with 7 bases lining up with TRBD1. This CDR3 has 15 amino acids. CDR1 and CDR2 from the germline V gene are SGHTA and FQGNSA. Unmatched junction bases numbered 6, after V lost 0 bases and J lost 7 bases. CDR3 bases: TGTGCCAGCAGCTTAGCCAACAGGGGTAGGAATGAGCAGTTCTTC. Protein sequence: CASSLANRGRNEQFF.